The clone carrying this TCR beta chain showed up just once. Its antigen is as yet unknown. Libraries were prepared by immunoSEQ multiplex PCR; TCRdb keeps only in-frame clonotypes and omits some of them. The repertoire has tens of thousands of clones, roughly four fifths of them found once; the top ten carry approximately 1%. This sample is drawn from a study of T cells in narcolepsy. Study-level background: Donors had narcolepsy type 1 or type 2, or were healthy controls. Findings and limits, study-wide: Comparing one patient's CSF and blood CD4+ clonotypes highlighted HCRT- and TRIB2-specific autoreactive clonotypes. Healthy controls reportedly lacked the autoreactive clonotypes serially found in patients' blood. In some patient and control memory CD4+ samples, autoreactive clones were absent.

The V gene lost 6 bases and the J gene lost 0 bases, with 17 bases spanning the gap. CDR1 and CDR2 from the germline V gene are LGHNT and FRNRAP. The CDR3 consists of 16 residues. The sequence derives from a human donor with narcolepsy. The chain joins TRBV12-5 to TRBJ1-1, with a possible D match to TRBD1 (6 bases). The sample was CD45RA- memory CD4+ T cells from PBMCs. The CDR3 loop reads CASGPRGSLMNTEAFF. The CDR3 DNA reads TGTGCTAGTGGCCCCAGGGGCAGCCTCATGAACACTGAAGCTTTCTTT.